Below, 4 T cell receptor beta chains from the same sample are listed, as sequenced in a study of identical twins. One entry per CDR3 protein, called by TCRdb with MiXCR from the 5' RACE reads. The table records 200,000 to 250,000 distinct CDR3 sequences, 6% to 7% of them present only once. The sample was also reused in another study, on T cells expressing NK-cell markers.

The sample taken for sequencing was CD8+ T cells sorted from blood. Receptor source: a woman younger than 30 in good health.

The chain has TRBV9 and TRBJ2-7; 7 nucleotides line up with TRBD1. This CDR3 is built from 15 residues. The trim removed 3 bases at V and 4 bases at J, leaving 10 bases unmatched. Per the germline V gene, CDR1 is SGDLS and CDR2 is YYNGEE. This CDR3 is CASSAGSGQSYEQYF. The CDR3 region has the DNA TGTGCCAGCAGCGCAGGCTCGGGACAGAGTTACGAGCAGTACTTC.

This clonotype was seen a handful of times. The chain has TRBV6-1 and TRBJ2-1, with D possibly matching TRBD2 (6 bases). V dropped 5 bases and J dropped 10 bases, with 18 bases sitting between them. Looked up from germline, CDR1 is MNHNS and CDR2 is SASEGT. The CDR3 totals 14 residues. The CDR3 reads CASSPEGRTGEQFF. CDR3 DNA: TGTGCCAGCAGTCCGGAGGGCCGGACGGGCGAGCAGTTCTTC.

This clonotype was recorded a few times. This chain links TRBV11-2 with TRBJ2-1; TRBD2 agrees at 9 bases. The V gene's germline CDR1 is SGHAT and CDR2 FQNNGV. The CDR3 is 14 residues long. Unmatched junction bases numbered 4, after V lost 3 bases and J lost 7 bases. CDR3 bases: TGTGCCAGCAGCTTCGTAGCGGGAGCAAATGAGCAGTTCTTC. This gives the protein CASSFVAGANEQFF.

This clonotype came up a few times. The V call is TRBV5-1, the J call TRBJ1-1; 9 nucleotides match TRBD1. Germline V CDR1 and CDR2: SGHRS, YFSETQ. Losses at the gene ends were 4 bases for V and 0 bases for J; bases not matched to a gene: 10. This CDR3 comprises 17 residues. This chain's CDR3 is CASSHTGQGRMNTEAFF. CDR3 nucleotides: TGCGCCAGCAGCCATACAGGACAGGGGAGGATGAACACTGAAGCTTTCTTT.